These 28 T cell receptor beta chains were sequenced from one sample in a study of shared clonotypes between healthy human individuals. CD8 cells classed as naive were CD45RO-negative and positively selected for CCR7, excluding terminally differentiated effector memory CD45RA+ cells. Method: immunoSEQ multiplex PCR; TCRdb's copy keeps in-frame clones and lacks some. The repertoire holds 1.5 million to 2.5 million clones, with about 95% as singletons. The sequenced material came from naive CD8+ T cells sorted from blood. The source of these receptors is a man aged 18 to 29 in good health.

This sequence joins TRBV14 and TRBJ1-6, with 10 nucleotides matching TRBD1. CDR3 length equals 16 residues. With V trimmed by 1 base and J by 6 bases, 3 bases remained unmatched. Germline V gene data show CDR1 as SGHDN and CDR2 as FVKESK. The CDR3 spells CASSQGDRGVNSPLHF. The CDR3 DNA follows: TGTGCCAGCAGCCAAGGGGACAGGGGCGTTAATTCACCCCTCCACTTT.

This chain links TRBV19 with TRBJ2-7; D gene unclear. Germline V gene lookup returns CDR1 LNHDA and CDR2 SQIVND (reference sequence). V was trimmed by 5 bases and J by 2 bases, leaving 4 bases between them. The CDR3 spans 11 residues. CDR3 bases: TGTGCCAGTAGTGACCCCTACGAGCAGTACTTC. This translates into CASSDPYEQYF.

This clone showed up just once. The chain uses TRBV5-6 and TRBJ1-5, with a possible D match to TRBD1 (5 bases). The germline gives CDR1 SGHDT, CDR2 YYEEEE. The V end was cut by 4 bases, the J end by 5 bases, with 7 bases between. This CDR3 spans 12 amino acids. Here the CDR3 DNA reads TGTGCCAGCAGCCGGGGGTATCAGCCCCAGCATTTT. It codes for CASSRGYQPQHF.

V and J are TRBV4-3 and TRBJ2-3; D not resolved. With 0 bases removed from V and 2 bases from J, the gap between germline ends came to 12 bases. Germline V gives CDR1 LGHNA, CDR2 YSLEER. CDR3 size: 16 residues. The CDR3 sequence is CASSQDLGSFTDTQYF. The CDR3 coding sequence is TGCGCCAGCAGCCAAGATCTGGGCTCGTTCACAGATACGCAGTATTTT.

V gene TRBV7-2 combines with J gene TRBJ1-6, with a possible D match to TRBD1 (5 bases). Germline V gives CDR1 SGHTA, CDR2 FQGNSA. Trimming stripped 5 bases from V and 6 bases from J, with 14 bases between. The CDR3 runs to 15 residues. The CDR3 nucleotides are TGTGCCAGCAGCACGGCTGGGGGAGGTAATTCACCCCTCCACTTT. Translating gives CASSTAGGGNSPLHF. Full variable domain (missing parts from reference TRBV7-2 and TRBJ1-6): GAGVSQSPSNKVTEKGKDVELRCDPISGHTALYWYRQSLGQGLEFLIYFQGNSAPDKSGLPSDRFSAERTGGSVSTLTIQRTQQEDSAVYLCASSTAGGGNSPLHFGNGTRLTVT.

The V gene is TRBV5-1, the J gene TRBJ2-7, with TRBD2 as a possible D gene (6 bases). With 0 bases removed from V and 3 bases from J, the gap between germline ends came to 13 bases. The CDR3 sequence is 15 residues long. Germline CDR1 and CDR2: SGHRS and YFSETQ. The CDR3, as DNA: TGCGCCAGCAGCTTGGCGGCGGGAAGGTTCTACGAGCAGTACTTC. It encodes CASSLAAGRFYEQYF. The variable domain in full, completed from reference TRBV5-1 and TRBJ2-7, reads KAGVTQTPRYLIKTRGQQVTLSCSPISGHRSVSWYQQTPGQGLQFLFEYFSETQRNKGNFPGRFSGRQFSNSRSEMNVSTLELGDSALYLCASSLAAGRFYEQYFGPGTRLTVT.

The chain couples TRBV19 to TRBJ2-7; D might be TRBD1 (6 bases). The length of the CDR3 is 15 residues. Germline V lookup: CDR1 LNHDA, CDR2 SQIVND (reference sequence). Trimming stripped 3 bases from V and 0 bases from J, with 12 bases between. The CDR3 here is CASSILTGSSYEQYF. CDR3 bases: TGTGCCAGTAGTATTCTAACAGGGAGCTCCTACGAGCAGTACTTC.

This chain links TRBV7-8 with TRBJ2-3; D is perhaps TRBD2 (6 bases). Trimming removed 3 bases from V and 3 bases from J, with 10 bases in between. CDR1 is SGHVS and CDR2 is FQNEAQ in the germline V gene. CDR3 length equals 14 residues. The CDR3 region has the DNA TGTGCCAGCAGCTTCACCGGGACTACAGATACGCAGTATTTT. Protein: CASSFTGTTDTQYF. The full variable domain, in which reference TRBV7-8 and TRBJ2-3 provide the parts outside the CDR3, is GAGVSQSPRYKVAKRGQDVALRCDPISGHVSLFWYQQALGQGPEFLTYFQNEAQLDKSGLPSDRFFAERPEGSVSTLKIQRTQQEDSAVYLCASSFTGTTDTQYFGPGTRLTVL.

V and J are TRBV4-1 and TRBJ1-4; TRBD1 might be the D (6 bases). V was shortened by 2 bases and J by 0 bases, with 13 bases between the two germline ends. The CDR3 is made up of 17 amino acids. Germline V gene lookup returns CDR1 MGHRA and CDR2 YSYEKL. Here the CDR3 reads CASSQYGGGATNEKLFF. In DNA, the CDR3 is TGCGCCAGCAGCCAATACGGGGGCGGTGCAACTAATGAAAAACTGTTTTTT.

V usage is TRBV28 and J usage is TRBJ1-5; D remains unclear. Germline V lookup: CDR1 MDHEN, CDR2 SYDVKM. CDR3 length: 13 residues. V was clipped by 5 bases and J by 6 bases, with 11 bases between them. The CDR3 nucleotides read TGTGCCAGCAGTCTGCTGCCGGGTCAGCCCCAGCATTTT. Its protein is CASSLLPGQPQHF.

CDR3 sequence: CASSQGREPTNYGYTF. Written as DNA, the CDR3 is TGCGCCAGCAGCCAAGGGCGGGAACCCACAAACTATGGCTACACCTTC. The chain links TRBV4-1 to TRBJ1-2; D is unresolved. Germline CDR1 MGHRA, CDR2 YSYEKL. The CDR3 extends over 16 amino acids. The V end was cut by 1 base, the J end by 2 bases, with 14 bases between.

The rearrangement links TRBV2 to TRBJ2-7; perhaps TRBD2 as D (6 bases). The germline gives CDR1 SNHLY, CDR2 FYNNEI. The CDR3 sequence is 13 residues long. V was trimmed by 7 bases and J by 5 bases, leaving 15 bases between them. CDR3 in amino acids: CASKQGGGDEQYF. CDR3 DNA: TGTGCCAGCAAGCAGGGAGGTGGCGACGAGCAGTACTTC.

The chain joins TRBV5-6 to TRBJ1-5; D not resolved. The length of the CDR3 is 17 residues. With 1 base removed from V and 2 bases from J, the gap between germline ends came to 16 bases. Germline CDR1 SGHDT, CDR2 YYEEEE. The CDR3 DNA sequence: TGTGCCAGCAGCTTGTGGGGATCCCCATTAGGCAATCAGCCCCAGCATTTT. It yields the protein CASSLWGSPLGNQPQHF.

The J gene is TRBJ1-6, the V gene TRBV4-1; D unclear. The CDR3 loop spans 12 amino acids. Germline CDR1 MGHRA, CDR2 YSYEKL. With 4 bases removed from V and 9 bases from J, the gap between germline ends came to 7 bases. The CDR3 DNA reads TGCGCCAGCAGCCCGTCTGGTTCACCCCTCCACTTT. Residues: CASSPSGSPLHF.

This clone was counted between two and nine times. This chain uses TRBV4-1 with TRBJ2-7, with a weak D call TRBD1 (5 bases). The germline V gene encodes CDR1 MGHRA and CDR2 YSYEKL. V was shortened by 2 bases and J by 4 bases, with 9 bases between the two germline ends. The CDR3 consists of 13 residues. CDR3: CASSQFDSYEQYF. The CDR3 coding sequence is TGCGCCAGCAGCCAATTCGACAGTTACGAGCAGTACTTC.

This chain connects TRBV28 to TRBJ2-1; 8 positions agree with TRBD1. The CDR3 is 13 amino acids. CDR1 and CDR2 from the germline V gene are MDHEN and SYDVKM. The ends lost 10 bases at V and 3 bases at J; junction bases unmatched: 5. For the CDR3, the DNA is TGTGCCACGAGGACAGGGAACTACAATGAGCAGTTCTTC. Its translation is CATRTGNYNEQFF. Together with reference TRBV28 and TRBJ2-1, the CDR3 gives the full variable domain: DVKVTQSSRYLVKRTGEKVFLECVQDMDHENMFWYRQDPGLGLRLIYFSYDVKMKEKGDIPEGYSVSREKKERFSLILESASTNQTSMYLCATRTGNYNEQFFGPGTRLTVL.

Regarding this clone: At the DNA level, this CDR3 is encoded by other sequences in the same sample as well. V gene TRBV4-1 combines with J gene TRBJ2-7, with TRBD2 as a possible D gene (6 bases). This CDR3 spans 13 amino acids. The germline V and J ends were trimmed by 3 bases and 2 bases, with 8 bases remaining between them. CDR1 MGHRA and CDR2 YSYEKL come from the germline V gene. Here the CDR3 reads CASSQRGTYEQYF. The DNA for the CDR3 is TGCGCCAGCAGCCAGCGGGGAACCTACGAGCAGTACTTC.

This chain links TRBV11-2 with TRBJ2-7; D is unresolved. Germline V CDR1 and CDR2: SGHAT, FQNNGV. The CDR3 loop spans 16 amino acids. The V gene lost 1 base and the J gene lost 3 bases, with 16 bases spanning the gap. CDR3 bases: TGTGCCAGCAGCTTAGGGTTTAAGGCAGAAAGCTACGAGCAGTACTTC. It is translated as CASSLGFKAESYEQYF. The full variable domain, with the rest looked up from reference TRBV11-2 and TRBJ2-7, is EAGVAQSPRYKIIEKRQSVAFWCNPISGHATLYWYQQILGQGPKLLIQFQNNGVVDDSQLPKDRFSAERLKGVDSTLKIQPAKLEDSAVYLCASSLGFKAESYEQYFGPGTRLTVT.

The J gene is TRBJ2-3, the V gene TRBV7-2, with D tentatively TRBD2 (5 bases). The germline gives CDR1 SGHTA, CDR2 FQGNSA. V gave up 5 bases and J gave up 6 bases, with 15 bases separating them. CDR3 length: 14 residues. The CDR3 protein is CASSVDLGPDTQYF. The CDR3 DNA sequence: TGTGCCAGCAGCGTGGACTTAGGTCCGGATACGCAGTATTTT.

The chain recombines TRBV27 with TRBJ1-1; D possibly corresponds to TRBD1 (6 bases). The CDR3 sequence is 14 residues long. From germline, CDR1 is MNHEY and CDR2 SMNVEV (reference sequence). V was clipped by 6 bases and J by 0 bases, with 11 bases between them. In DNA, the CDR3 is TGTGCCAGCAGACCCAGGGGTATGAACACTGAAGCTTTCTTT. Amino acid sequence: CASRPRGMNTEAFF.

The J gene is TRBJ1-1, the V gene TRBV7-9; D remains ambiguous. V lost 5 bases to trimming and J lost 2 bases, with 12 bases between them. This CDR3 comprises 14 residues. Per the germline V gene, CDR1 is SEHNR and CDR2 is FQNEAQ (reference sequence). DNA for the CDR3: TGTGCCAGCAGCCCGTGGACGGATAACACTGAAGCTTTCTTT. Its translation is CASSPWTDNTEAFF.

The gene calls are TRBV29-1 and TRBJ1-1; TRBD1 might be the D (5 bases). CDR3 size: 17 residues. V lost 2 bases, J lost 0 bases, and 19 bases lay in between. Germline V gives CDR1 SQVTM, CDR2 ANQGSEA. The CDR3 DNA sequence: TGCAGCGTTGAATGGTTCAGGGAAGGGCGGATGAACACTGAAGCTTTCTTT. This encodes CSVEWFREGRMNTEAFF.

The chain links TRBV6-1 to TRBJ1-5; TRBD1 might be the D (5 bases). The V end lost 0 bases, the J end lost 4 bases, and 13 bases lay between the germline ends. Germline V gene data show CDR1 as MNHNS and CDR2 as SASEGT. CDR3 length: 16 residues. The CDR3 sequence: CASSEAVPGGNQPQHF. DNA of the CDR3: TGTGCCAGCAGTGAAGCGGTTCCGGGGGGTAATCAGCCCCAGCATTTT.

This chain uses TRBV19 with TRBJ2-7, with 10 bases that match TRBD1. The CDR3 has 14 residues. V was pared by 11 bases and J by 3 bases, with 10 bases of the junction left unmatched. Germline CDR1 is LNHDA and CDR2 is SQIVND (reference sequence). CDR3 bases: TGTGCCGGACCGTCGGGACAGGGGATCTACGAGCAGTACTTC. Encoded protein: CAGPSGQGIYEQYF. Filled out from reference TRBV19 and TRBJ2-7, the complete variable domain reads DGGITQSPKYLFRKEGQNVTLSCEQNLNHDAMYWYRQDPGQGLRLIYYSQIVNDFQKGDIAEGYSVSREKKESFPLTVTSAQKNPTAFYLCAGPSGQGIYEQYFGPGTRLTVT.

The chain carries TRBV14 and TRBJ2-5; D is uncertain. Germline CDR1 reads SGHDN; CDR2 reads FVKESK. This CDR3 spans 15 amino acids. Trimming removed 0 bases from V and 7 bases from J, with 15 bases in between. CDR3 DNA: TGTGCCAGCAGCCAAGATACACGGCCGAAGGCGACCCAGTACTTC. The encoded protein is CASSQDTRPKATQYF.

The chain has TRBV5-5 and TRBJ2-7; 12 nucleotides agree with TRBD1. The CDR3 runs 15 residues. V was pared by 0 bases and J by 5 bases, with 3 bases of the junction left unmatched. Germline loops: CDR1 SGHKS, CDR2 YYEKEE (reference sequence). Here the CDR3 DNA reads TGTGCCAGCAGCTTGGAGGGGACAGGGGGCAACGAGCAGTACTTC. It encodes CASSLEGTGGNEQYF.

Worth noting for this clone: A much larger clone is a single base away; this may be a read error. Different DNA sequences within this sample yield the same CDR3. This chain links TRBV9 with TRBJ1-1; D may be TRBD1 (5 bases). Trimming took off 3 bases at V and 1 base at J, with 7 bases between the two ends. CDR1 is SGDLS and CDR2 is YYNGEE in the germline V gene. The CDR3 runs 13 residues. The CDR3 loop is CASSDGGNTEAFF. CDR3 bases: TGTGCCAGCAGCGATGGGGGGAACACTGAAGCTTTCTTT.

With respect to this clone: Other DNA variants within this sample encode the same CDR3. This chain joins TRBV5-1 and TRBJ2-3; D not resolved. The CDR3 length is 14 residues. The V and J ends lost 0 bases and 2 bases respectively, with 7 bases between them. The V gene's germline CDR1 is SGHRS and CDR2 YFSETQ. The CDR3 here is CASSLENPTDTQYF. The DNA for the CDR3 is TGCGCCAGCAGCTTGGAGAATCCCACAGATACGCAGTATTTT.